A single sample gave rise to the 4 T cell receptor beta chains below, sequenced in a study of liver allograft versus peripheral blood T cells. Study summary: Peripheral blood of the recipients supplied T cell receptor repertoires that were compared with those in transplanted livers.

TCRdb called the reads again in MiXCR, with one record for every CDR3 protein. The table lists thousands of distinct CDR3 sequences, 16% of them singletons. The receptors derive from a human patient who had a liver transplant. T cells may partly derive from the graft donor.

By proportion, this clonotype is medium-sized. The V gene is TRBV7-9, the J gene TRBJ1-4; no firm D call. Germline V gene lookup returns CDR1 SEHNR and CDR2 FQNEAQ (reference sequence). The CDR3 runs to 14 residues. V was pared by 1 base and J by 8 bases, with 11 bases between. CDR3 DNA sequence: TGTGCCAGCAGCTTAGGTCGCGGGATCGAAAAACTGTTTTTT. Amino acid sequence: CASSLGRGIEKLFF.

This rearrangement joins TRBV20-1 to TRBJ1-2; 7 positions agree with TRBD1. J gave up 7 bases and V 5 bases, and 7 bases lay outside the gene matches. Germline lookup yields CDR1 DFQATT and CDR2 SNEGSKA (reference sequence). The CDR3 has 12 amino acids. The CDR3 is CSAPDREVGYTF. In nucleotides, the CDR3 is TGCAGTGCTCCAGACAGGGAAGTTGGCTACACCTTC.

The table lists this clonotype with many counts. The chain uses TRBV20-1 and TRBJ1-1; no definite D call. The ends were cut back, 4 bases at V and 1 base at J, with 7 bases in the middle. CDR1 DFQATT and CDR2 SNEGSKA come from the germline V gene (reference sequence). This CDR3 has 12 residues. The CDR3 spells CSAIRQNTEAFF. The CDR3 region has the DNA TGCAGTGCTATCCGTCAGAACACTGAAGCTTTCTTT.

This clonotype counts as medium-sized (0.01 to 0.1%). The chain carries TRBV29-1 and TRBJ2-1; TRBD2 aligns across 10 bases. V was clipped by 6 bases and J by 7 bases; unmatched bases: 12. Germline CDR1 SQVTM, CDR2 ANQGSEA. This CDR3 has 15 residues. CDR3 bases: TGCAGCGTGGAACGGATAGCGGGGGGACCTAATGAGCAGTTCTTC. Encoded protein: CSVERIAGGPNEQFF.